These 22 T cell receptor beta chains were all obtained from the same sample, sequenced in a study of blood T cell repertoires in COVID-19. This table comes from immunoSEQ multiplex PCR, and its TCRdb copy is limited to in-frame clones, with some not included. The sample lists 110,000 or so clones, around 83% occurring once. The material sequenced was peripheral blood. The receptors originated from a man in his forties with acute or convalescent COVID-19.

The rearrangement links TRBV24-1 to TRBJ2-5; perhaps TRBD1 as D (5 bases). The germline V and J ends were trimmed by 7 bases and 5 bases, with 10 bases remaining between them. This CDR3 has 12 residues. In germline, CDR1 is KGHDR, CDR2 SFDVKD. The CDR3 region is CATRDNGETQYF. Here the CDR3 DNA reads TGTGCCACCAGGGACAATGGGGAGACCCAGTACTTC.

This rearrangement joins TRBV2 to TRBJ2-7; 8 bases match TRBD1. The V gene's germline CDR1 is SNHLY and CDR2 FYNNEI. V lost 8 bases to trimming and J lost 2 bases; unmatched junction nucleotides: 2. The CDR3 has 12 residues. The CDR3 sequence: CASVRGPYEQYF. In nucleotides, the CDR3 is TGTGCCAGCGTCAGGGGGCCCTACGAGCAGTACTTC.

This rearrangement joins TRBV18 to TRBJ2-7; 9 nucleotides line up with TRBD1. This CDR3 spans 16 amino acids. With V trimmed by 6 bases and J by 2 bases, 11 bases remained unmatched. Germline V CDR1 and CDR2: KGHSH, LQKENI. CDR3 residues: CASSPYPGTGTYEQYF. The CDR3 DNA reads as TGTGCCAGCTCGCCCTATCCCGGGACAGGGACCTACGAGCAGTACTTC.

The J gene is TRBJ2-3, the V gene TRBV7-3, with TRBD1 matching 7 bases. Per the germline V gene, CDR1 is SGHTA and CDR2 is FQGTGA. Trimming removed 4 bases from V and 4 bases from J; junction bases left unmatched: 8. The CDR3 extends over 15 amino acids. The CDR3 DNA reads TGTGCCAGCAGCTCGGGACAGCCAGGCGCAGATACGCAGTATTTT. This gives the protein CASSSGQPGADTQYF. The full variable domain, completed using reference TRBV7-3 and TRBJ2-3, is GAGVSQTPSNKVTEKGKYVELRCDPISGHTALYWYRQSLGQGPEFLIYFQGTGAADDSGLPNDRFFAVRPEGSVSTLKIQRTERGDSAVYLCASSSGQPGADTQYFGPGTRLTVL.

CDR3 in DNA: TGTGCTAGTGGTTACGCAGGCTACACCGGGGAGCTGTTTTTT. Its protein is CASGYAGYTGELFF. The rearrangement joins TRBV12-5 to TRBJ2-2; D is unresolved. Between the trimmed V and J ends, which lost 4 bases and 3 bases, there was a span of 9 bases. The CDR3 has 14 residues. The germline V gene has CDR1 LGHNT and CDR2 FRNRAP.

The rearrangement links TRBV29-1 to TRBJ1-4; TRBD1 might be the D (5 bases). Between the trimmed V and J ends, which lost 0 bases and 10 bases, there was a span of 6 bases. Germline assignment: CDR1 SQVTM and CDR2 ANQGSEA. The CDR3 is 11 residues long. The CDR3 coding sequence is TGCAGCGTTGAAGACCAGGGAAAACTGTTTTTT. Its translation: CSVEDQGKLFF.

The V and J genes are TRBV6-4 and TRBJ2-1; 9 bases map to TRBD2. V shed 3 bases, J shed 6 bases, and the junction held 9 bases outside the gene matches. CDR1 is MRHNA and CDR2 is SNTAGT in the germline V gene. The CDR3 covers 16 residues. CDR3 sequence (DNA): TGTGCCAGCAGTGAATTTTCCCAGCGGGGGGTCAATGAGCAGTTCTTC. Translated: CASSEFSQRGVNEQFF.

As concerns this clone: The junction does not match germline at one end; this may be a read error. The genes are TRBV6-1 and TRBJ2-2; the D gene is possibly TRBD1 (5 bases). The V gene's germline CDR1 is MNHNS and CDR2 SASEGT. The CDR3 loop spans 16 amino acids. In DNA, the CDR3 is TGTGCCAGCAGAGAAGGACACTCGAAACACACCGGGGAGCTGTTTTTT. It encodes CASREGHSKHTGELFF.

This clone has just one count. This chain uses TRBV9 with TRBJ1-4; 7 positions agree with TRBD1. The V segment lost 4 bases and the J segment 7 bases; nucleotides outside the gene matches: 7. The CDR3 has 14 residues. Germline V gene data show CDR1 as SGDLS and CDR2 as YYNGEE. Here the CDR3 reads CASSPRQGSEKLFF. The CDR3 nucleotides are TGTGCCAGCAGCCCCCGACAGGGAAGTGAAAAACTGTTTTTT.

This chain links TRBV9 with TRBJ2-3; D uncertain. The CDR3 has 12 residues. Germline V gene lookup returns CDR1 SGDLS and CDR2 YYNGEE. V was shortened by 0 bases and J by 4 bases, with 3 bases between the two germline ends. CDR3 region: CASSVASDTQYF. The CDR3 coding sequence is TGTGCCAGCAGCGTAGCTTCAGATACGCAGTATTTT. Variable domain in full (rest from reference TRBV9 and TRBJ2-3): DSGVTQTPKHLITATGQRVTLRCSPRSGDLSVYWYQQSLDQGLQFLIQYYNGEERAKGNILERFSAQQFPDLHSELNLSSLELGDSALYFCASSVASDTQYFGPGTRLTVL.

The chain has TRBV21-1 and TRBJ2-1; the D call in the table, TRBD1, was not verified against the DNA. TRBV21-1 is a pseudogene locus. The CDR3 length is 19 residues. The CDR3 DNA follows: TGTGCCAGCAGCTGTTTAGGGGGCCGAGTTTCGAGCTCCTACAATGAGCAGTTCTTC. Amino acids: CASSCLGGRVSSSYNEQFF.

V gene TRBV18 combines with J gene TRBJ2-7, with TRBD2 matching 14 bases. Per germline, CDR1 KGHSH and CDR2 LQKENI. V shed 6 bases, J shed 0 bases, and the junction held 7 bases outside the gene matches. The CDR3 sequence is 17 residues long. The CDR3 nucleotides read TGTGCCAGCTCGGGGACTAGCGGGGGTGATAGCTCCTACGAGCAGTACTTC. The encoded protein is CASSGTSGGDSSYEQYF.

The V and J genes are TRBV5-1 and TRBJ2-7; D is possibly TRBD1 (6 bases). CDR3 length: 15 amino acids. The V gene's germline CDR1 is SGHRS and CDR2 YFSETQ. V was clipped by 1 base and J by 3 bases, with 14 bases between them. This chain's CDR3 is CASSLTTGSYYEQYF. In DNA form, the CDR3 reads TGCGCCAGCAGCTTGACTACAGGGTCATACTACGAGCAGTACTTC.

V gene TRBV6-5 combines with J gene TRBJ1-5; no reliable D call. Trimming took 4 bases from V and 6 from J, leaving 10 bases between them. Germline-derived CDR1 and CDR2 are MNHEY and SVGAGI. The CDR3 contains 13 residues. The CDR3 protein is CASSSREAQPQHF. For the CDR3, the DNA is TGTGCCAGCAGTTCCCGGGAGGCTCAGCCCCAGCATTTT.

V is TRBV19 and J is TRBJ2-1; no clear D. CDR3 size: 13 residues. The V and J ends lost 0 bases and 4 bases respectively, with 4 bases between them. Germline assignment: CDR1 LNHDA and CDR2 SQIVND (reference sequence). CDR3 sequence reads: CASSIETYNEQFF. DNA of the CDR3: TGTGCCAGTAGTATAGAAACATACAATGAGCAGTTCTTC.

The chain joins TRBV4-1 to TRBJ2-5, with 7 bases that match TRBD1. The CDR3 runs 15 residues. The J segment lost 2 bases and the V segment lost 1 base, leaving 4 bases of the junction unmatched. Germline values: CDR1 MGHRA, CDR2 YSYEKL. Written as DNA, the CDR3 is TGCGCCAGCAGCCAAGTAGACAGGGCGCAAGAGACCCAGTACTTC. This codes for CASSQVDRAQETQYF.

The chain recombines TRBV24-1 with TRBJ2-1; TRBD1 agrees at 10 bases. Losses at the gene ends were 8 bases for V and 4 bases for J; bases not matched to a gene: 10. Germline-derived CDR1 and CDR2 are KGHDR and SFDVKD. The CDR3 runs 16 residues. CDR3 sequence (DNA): TGTGCCACCAAATCATCCGGGACAGGGGAATACAATGAGCAGTTCTTC. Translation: CATKSSGTGEYNEQFF.

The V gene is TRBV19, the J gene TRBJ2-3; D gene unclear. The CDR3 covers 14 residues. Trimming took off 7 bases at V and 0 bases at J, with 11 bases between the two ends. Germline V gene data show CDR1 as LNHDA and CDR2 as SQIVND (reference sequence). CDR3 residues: CASTGVRSTDTQYF. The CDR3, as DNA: TGTGCCAGTACCGGTGTCCGTAGCACAGATACGCAGTATTTT.

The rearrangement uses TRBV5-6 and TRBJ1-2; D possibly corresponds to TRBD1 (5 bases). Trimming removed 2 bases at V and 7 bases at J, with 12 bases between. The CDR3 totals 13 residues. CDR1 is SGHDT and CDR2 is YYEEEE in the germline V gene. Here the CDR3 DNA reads TGTGCCAGCAGCTTAGGGGTTTCGCGTGGCTACACCTTC. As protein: CASSLGVSRGYTF.

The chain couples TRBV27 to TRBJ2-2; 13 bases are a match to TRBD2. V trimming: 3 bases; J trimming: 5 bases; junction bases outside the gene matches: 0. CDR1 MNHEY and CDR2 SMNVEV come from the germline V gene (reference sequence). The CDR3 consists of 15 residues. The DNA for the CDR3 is TGTGCCAGCAGTTTGGGACTAGCGGGGACCGGGGAGCTGTTTTTT. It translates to CASSLGLAGTGELFF.

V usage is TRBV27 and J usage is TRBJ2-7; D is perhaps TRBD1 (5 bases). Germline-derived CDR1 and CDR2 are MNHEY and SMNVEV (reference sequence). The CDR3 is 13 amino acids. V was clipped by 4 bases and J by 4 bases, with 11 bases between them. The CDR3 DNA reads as TGTGCCAGCAGTTCTGACAGTTCTTACGAGCAGTACTTC. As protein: CASSSDSSYEQYF.

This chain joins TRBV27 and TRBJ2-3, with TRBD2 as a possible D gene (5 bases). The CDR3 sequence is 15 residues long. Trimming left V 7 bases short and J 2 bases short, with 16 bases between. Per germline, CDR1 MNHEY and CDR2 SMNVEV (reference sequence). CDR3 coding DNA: TGTGCCAGCACCCCGGTCGGACTGAACACAGATACGCAGTATTTT. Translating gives CASTPVGLNTDTQYF.